This TCR beta chain is drawn from a study of CD8 T cells in ankylosing spondylitis. Study-wide points: In ankylosing spondylitis blood, a motif of roughly eight highly homologous TCR beta variants appeared characteristic. It was reported that disease-linked clones were significantly enriched in matched ankylosing spondylitis synovial fluid.

Generation of TCR beta libraries employed quantitative 5'-RACE incorporating molecular barcodes. A single record per CDR3 protein comes from TCRdb applying MiXCR to the 5' RACE reads. Of some 130,000 distinct CDR3 sequences listed, roughly 17% are singletons. This clonotype was detected many times. Its antigen is as yet unknown. CDR1 is SGHVS, CDR2 FNYEAQ, per germline. The CDR3 has 19 amino acids. With 5 bases clipped from V and 0 bases from J, the junction kept 10 bases outside the gene matches. The sequence was collected from a male donor with ankylosing spondylitis. The sequencing input was blood, either unsorted or a sorted T cell fraction (not recorded which). The chain combines TRBV7-6 with TRBJ2-1, with 13 bases fitting TRBD2. The CDR3 region has the DNA TGTGCCAGCAGCACCACCGGGACTAGCGGGATAAGCTCCTACAATGAGCAGTTCTTC. Amino acids: CASSTTGTSGISSYNEQFF.